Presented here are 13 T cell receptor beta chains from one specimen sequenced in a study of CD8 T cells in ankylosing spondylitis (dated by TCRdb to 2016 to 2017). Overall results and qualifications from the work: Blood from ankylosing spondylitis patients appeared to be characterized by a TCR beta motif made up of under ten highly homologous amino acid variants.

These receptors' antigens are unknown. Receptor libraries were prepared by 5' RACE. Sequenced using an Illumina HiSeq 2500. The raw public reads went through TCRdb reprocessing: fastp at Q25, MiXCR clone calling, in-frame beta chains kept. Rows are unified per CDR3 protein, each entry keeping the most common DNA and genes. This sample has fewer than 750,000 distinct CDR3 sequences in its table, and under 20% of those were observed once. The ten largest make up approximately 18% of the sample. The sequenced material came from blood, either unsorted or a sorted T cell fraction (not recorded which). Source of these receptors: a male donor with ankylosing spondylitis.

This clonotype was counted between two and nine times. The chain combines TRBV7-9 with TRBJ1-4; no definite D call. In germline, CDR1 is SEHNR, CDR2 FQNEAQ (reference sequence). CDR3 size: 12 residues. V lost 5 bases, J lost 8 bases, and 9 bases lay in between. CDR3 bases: TGTGCCAGCAGCCCATTGACAGAAAAACTGTTTTTT. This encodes CASSPLTEKLFF.

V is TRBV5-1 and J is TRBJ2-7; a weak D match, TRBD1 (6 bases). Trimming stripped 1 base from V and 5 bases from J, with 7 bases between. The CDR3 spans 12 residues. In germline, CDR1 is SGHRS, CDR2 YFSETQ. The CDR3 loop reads CASSLTGHEQYF. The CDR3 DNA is TGCGCCAGCAGCTTGACAGGGCACGAGCAGTACTTC.

The CDR3 DNA reads as TGTGCCAGCAGAGAAGGGGAGACCCAGTACTTC. Amino acids: CASREGETQYF. The chain uses TRBV4-2 and TRBJ2-5; D is unclear. The V gene's germline CDR1 is LGHNA and CDR2 YNFKEQ. Trimming shortened V by 6 bases and J by 5 bases, and 7 bases separated the two germline ends. This CDR3 spans 11 amino acids.

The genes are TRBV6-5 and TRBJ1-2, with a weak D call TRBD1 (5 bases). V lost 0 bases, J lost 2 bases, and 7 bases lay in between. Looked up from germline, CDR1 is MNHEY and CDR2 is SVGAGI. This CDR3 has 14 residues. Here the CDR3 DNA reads TGTGCCAGCAGTTACTCCCGGGACAACTATGGCTACACCTTC. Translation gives CASSYSRDNYGYTF.

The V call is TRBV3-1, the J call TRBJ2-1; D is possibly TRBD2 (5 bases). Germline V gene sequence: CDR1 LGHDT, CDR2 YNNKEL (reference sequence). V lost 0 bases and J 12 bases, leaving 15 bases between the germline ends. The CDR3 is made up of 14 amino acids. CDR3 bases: TGTGCCAGCAGCCAAGATTGGCAGGAGGCAAGGCAGTTCTTC. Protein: CASSQDWQEARQFF.

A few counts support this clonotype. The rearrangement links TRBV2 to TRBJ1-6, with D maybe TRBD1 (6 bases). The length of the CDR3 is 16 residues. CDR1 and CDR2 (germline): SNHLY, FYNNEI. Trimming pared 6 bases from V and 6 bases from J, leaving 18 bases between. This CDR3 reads CASRKDSPNSNSPLHF. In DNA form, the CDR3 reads TGTGCCAGCAGGAAGGACAGCCCGAACTCTAATTCACCCCTCCACTTT. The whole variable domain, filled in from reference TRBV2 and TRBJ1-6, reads EPEVTQTPSHQVTQMGQEVILRCVPISNHLYFYWYRQILGQKVEFLVSFYNNEISEKSEIFDDQFSVERPDGSNFTLKIRSTKLEDSAMYFCASRKDSPNSNSPLHFGNGTRLTVT.

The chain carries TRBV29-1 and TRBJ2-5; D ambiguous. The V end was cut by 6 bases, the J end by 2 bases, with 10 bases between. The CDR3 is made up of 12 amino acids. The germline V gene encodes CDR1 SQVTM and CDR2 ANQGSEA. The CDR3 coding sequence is TGCAGCGTGCTACATGGTCAAGAGACCCAGTACTTC. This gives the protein CSVLHGQETQYF.

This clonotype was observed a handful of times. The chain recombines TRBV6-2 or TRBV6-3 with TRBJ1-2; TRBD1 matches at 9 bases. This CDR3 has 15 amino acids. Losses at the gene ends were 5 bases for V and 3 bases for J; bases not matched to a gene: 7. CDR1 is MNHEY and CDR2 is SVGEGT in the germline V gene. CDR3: CASSPRDRDYYGYTF. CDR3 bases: TGTGCCAGCAGTCCCCGGGACAGGGACTACTATGGCTACACCTTC.

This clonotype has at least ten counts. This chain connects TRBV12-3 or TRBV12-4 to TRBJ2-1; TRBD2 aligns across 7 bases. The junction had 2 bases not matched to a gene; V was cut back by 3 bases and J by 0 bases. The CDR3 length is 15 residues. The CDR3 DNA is TGTGCCAGCAGTTTCCCGGGAGGCTCCTACAATGAGCAGTTCTTC. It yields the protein CASSFPGGSYNEQFF.

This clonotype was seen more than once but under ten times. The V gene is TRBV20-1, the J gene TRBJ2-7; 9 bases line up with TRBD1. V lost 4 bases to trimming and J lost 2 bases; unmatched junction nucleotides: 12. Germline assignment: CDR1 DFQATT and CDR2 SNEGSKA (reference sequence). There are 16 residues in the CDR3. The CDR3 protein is CSATGTGRTFAYEQYF. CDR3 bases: TGCAGTGCTACCGGGACAGGGAGGACCTTTGCCTACGAGCAGTACTTC.

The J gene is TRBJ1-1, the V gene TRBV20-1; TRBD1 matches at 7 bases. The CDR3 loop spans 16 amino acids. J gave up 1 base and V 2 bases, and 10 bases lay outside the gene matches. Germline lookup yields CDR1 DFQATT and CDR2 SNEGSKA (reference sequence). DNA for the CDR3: TGCAGTGCTAGACCTCTAAGACAGGGTTCGAACACTGAAGCTTTCTTT. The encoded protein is CSARPLRQGSNTEAFF.

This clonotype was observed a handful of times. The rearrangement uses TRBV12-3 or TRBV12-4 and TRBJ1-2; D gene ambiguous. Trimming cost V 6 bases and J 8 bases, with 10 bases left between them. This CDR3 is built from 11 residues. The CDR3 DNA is TGTGCCAGCAGCTCGGACGTGGGCTACACCTTC. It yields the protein CASSSDVGYTF.

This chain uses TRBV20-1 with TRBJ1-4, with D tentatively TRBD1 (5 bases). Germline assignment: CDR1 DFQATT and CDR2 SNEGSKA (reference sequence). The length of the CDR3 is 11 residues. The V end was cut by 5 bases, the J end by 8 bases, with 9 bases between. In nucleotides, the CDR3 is TGCAGTGCTGAGGAGGGGGAAAAACTGTTTTTT. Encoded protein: CSAEEGEKLFF.